Only a few counts were recorded for the clone carrying this T cell receptor beta chain. The entry originates in a study of beta chain features in type 1 diabetes. The entirety of the isolated RNA underwent reverse transcription, so expressed TCRB transcripts were sequenced. TCRdb's copy holds only in-frame clones and misses some; the assay was immunoSEQ multiplex PCR. The sample lists around 400,000 clones, over 10% occurring once. The CDR3 is 13 amino acids. The ends lost 4 bases at V and 8 bases at J; junction bases unmatched: 8. Looked up from germline, CDR1 is SGHRS and CDR2 is YFSETQ. Sequenced input: naive CD4+ T cells from blood. The rearrangement uses TRBV5-1 and TRBJ1-2, with TRBD1 matching over 7 bases. This clonotype was sampled from a man aged 18 to 35 in good health. CDR3 sequence: CASSVGTANGYTF. The CDR3 DNA is TGCGCCAGCAGCGTTGGGACAGCGAACGGCTACACCTTC.